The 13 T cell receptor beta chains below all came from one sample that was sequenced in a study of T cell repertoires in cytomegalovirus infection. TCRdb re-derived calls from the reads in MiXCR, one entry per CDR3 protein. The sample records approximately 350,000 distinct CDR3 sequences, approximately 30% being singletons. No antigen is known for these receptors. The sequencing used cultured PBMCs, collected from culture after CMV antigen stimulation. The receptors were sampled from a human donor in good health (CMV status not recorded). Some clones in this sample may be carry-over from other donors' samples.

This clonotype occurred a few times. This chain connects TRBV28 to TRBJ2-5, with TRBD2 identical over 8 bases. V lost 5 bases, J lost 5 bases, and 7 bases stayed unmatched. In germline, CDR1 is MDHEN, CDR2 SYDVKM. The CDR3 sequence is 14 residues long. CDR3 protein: CASSVRLALETQYF. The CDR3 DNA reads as TGTGCCAGCAGTGTCCGACTAGCGCTGGAGACCCAGTACTTC.

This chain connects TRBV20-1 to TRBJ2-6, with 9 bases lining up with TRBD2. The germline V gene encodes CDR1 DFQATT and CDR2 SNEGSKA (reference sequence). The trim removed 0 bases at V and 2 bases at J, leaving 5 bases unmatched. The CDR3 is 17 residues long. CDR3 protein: CSARDTIAGAGANVLTF. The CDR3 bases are TGCAGTGCTAGAGACACGATAGCGGGAGCTGGGGCCAACGTCCTGACTTTC.

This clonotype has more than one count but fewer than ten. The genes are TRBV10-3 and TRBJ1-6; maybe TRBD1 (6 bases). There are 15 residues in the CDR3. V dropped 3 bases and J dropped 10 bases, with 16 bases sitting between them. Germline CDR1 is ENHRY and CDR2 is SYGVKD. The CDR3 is CAISDLQGLPSPLHF. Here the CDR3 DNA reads TGTGCCATCAGTGATCTACAGGGACTCCCCTCACCCCTCCACTTT.

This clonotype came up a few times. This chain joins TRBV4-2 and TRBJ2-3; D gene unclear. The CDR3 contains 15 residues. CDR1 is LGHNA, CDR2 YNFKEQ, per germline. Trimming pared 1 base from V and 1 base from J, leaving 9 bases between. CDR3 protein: CASSQGAPGTDTQYF. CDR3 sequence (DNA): TGTGCCAGCAGCCAAGGGGCCCCGGGCACAGATACGCAGTATTTT.

CDR3 in DNA: TGTGCCACCAGCAGAGTAGGACAGGGGGCGTCTGGGGCCAACGTCCTGACTTTC. Residues: CATSRVGQGASGANVLTF. The gene calls are TRBV15 and TRBJ2-6; the match to TRBD1 covers 11 bases. CDR3 length: 18 amino acids. Germline V lookup: CDR1 LNHNV, CDR2 YYDKDF (reference sequence). Trimming at V came to 1 base and at J to 1 base, leaving 3 bases not matched to a gene.

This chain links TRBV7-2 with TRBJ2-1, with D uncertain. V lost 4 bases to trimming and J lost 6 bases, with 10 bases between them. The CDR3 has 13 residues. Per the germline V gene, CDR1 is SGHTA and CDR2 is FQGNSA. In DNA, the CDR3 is TGTGCCAGCAGCTCCATGATCAGCAATGAGCAGTTCTTC. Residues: CASSSMISNEQFF.

In DNA, the CDR3 is TGTGCCAGCAGCTCTCGGGACAGTTCTGGAAACACCATATATTTT. Amino acid sequence: CASSSRDSSGNTIYF. The J gene is TRBJ1-3, the V gene TRBV7-2; 7 nucleotides line up with TRBD1. Trimming removed 4 bases from V and 1 base from J; junction bases left unmatched: 4. The germline V gene encodes CDR1 SGHTA and CDR2 FQGNSA. This CDR3 has 15 amino acids. Together with reference TRBV7-2 and TRBJ1-3, the CDR3 gives the full variable domain: GAGVSQSPSNKVTEKGKDVELRCDPISGHTALYWYRQSLGQGLEFLIYFQGNSAPDKSGLPSDRFSAERTGGSVSTLTIQRTQQEDSAVYLCASSSRDSSGNTIYFGEGSWLTVV.

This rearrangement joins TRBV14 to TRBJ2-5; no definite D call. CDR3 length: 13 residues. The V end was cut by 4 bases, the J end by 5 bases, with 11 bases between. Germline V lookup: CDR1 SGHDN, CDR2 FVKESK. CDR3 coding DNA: TGTGCCAGCAGCCGCCGCGGCATGGAGACCCAGTACTTC. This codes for CASSRRGMETQYF.

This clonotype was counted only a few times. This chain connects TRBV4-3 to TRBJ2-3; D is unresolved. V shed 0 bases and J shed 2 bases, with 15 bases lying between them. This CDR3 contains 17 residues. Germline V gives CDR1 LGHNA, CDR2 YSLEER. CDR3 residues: CASSQDRRVGYTDTQYF. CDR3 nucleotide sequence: TGCGCCAGCAGCCAAGATAGAAGGGTGGGCTACACAGATACGCAGTATTTT.

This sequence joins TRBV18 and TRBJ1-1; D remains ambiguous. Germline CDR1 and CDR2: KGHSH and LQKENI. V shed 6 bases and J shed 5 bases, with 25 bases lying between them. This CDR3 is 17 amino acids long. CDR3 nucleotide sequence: TGTGCCAGCTCGCCGATGGACGGTAACGTATTGGGTACTGAAGCTTTCTTT. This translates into CASSPMDGNVLGTEAFF.

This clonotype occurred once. The CDR3 is CATSASSGLIRGTGELFF. Here the CDR3 DNA reads TGTGCCACCAGTGCCTCTAGCGGTCTGATAAGGGGCACCGGGGAGCTGTTTTTT. V and J are TRBV24-1 and TRBJ2-2, with TRBD2 matching over 7 bases. The CDR3 is 18 residues long. Germline V CDR1 and CDR2: KGHDR, SFDVKD. Losses at the gene ends were 5 bases for V and 4 bases for J; bases not matched to a gene: 15.

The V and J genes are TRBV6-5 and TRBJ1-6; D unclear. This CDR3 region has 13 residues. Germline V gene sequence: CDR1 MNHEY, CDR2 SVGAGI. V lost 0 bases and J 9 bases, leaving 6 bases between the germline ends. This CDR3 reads CASSYSLASPLHF. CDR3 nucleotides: TGTGCCAGCAGTTACTCCCTGGCTTCACCCCTCCACTTT.

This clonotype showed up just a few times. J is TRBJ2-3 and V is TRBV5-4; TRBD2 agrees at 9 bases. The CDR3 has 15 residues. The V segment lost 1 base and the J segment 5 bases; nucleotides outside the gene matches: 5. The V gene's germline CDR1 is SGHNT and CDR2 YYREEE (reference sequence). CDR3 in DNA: TGTGCCAGCAGCTTGAGCGGGAGGAGGGGAGATACGCAGTATTTT. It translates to CASSLSGRRGDTQYF. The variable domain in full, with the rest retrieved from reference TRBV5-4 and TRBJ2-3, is ETGVTQSPTHLIKTRGQQVTLRCSSQSGHNTVSWYQQALGQGPQFIFQYYREEENGRGNFPPRFSGLQFPNYSSELNVNALELDDSALYLCASSLSGRRGDTQYFGPGTRLTVL.